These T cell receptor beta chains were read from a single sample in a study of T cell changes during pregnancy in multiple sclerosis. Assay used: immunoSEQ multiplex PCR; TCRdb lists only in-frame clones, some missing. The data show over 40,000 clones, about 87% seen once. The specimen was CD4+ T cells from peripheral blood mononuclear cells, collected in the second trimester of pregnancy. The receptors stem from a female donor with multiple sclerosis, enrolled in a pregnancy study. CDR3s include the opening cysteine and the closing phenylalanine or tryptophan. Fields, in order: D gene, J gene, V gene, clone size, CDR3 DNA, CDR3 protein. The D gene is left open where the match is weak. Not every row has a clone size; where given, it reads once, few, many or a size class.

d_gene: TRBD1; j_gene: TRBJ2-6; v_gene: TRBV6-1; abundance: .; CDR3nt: TGTGCCAGCAATGACAGGGCTGGGGCCAACGTCCTGACTTTC; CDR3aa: CASNDRAGANVLTF
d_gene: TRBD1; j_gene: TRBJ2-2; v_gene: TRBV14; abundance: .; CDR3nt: TGTGCCAGCAGCCAAGATCTGGGGACAGGGGCCACCGGGGAGCTGTTTTTT; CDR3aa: CASSQDLGTGATGELFF
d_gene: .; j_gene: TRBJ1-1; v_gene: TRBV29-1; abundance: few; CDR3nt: TGCAGCGGGCTACGACAAACCCCAGGGGCTGAAGCTTTCTTT; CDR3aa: CSGLRQTPGAEAFF
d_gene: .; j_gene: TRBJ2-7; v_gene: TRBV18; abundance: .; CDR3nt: TGTGCCAGCTCACCACGGGCGACAATCTCCTACGAGCAGTACTTC; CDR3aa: CASSPRATISYEQYF
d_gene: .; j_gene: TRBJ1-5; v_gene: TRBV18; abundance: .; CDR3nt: TGTGCCAGCTCACCAGGGCTAAGCAATCAGCCCCAGCATTTT; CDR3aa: CASSPGLSNQPQHF
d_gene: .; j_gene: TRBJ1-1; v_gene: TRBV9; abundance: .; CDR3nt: TGTGCCAGCAGCGTAGATGGAGATAAAGCTTTCTTT; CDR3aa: CASSVDGDKAFF
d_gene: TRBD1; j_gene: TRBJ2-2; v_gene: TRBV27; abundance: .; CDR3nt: TGTGCCAGCAGTAGGGGCACAAACAGGGGGACCGGGGAGCTGTTTTTT; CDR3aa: CASSRGTNRGTGELFF
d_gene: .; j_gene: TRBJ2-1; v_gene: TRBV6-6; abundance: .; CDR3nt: TGTGCCAGCAGTTCCAAGGGGTACAATGAGCAGTTCTTC; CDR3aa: CASSSKGYNEQFF
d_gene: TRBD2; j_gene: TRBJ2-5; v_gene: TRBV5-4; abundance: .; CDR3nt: TGTGCCAGCAGCCTGAAAACTAGCGGCCAAGAGACCCAGTACTTC; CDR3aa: CASSLKTSGQETQYF
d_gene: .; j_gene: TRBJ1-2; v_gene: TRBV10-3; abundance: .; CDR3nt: TGTGCCATCAGTGAGTCGAGTTACGGCTACACCTTC; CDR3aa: CAISESSYGYTF
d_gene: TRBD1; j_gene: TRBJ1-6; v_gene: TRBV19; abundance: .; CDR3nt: TGTGCCAGTAGACCAAACAGGGGGTCTTCACCCCTCCACTTT; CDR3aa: CASRPNRGSSPLHF
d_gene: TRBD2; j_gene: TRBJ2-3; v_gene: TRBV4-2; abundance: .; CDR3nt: TGTGCCAGCAGCCAAGAAATGCAACTAGCGGGAGGAACAGATACGCAGTATTTT; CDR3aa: CASSQEMQLAGGTDTQYF
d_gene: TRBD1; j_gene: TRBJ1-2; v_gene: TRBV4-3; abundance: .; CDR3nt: TGCGCCAGCAGACGTACCCCCGGGACAGAAAACTATGGCTACACCTTC; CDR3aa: CASRRTPGTENYGYTF
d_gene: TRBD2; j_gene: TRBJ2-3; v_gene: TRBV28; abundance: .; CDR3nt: TGTGCCAGCAGTTTATGGGGAGAGCTAGCGGGAGCACCGGATACGCAGTATTTT; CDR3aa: CASSLWGELAGAPDTQYF
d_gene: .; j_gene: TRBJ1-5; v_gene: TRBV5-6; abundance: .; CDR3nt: TGTGCCAGCAGCTTGGTGGGCCCCAATCAGCCCCAGCATTTT; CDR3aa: CASSLVGPNQPQHF
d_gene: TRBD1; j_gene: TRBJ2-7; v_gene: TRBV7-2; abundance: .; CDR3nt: TGTGCCAGCACCCGGTCGACAGGGAGTAGCTACGAGCAGTACTTC; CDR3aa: CASTRSTGSSYEQYF
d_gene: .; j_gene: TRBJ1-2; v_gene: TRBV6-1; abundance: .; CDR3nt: TGTGCCAGCAGTGAAGACAGGGTCTATGGCTACACCTTC; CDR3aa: CASSEDRVYGYTF
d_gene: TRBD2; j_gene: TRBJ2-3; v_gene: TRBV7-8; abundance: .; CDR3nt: TGTGCCAGCAGCTTACAGGGACTCGGGGGGGGTACGCAGTATTTT; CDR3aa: CASSLQGLGGGTQYF
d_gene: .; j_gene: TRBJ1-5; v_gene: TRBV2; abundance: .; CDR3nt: TGTGCCAGCAGAGTGGGGCAGGGCGTTCAGCCCCAGCATTTT; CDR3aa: CASRVGQGVQPQHF
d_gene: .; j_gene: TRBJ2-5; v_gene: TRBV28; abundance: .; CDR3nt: TGTGCCAGCAGTTTATTATCAAGGGGCGCAGAGACCCAGTACTTC; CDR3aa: CASSLLSRGAETQYF
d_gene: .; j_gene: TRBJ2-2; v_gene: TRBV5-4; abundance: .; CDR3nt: TGTGCCAGCAGCTTGGGAGGGAACACCGGGGAGCTGTTTTTT; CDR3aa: CASSLGGNTGELFF
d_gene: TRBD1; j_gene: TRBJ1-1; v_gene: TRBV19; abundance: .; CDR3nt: TGTGCCAGTAGTATGGGGACAGGGGGCTACACTGAAGCTTTCTTT; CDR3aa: CASSMGTGGYTEAFF
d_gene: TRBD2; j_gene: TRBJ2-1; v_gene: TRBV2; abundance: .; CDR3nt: TGTGCCAGCAGCCAAGGACTAGCGGACAATGAGCAGTTCTTC; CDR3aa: CASSQGLADNEQFF
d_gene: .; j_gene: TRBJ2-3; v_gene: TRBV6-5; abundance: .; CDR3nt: TGTGCCAGCAGTTACACCTCCGGGACATCGACAGATACGCAGTATTTT; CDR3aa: CASSYTSGTSTDTQYF
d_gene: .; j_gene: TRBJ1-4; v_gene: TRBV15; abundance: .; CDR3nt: TGTGCCACCAGCGTGATGACGGGGGGTAATGAAAAACTGTTTTTT; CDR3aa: CATSVMTGGNEKLFF
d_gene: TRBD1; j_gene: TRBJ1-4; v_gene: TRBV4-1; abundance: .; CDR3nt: TGCGCCAGCAGCGGTAATGACAGGGGTGAAAAACTGTTTTTT; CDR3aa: CASSGNDRGEKLFF
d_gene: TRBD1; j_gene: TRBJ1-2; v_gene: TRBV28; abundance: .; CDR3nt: TGTGCCAGCAGCCGAGGGGGCTTGGGCTATGGCTACACCTTC; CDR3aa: CASSRGGLGYGYTF
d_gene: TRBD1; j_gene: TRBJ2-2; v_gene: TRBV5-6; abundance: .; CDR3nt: TGTGCCAGCAGCCTACGGACAGGGGCCAACACCGGGGAGCTGTTTTTT; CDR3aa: CASSLRTGANTGELFF
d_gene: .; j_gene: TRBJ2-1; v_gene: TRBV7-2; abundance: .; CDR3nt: TGTGCCAGCAGCTTAACGGGGAGCTCCTACAATGAGCAGTTCTTC; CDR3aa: CASSLTGSSYNEQFF
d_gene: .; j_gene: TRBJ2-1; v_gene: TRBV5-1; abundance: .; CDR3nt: TGCGCCAGCAGCTTGTTATATAGAGAGCAAATCTACAATGAGCAGTTCTTC; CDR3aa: CASSLLYREQIYNEQFF
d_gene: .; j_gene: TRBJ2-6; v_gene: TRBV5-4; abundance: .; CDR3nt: TGTGCCAGCAGACAAAGCTCTGGGGCCAACGTCCTGACTTTC; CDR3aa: CASRQSSGANVLTF
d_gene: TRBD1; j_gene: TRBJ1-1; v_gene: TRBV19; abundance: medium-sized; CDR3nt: TGTGCCACAGGACAGGGACGGACTGAAGCTTTCTTT; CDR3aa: CATGQGRTEAFF
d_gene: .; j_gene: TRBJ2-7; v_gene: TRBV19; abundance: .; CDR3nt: TGTGCCAGTAGTATTCAACAGGGTTCCTACTACGAGCAGTACTTC; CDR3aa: CASSIQQGSYYEQYF
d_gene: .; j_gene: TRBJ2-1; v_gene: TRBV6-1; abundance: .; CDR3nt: TGTGCCAGCAGCGGGGTCTGGTCCAATGAGCAGTTCTTC; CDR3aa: CASSGVWSNEQFF
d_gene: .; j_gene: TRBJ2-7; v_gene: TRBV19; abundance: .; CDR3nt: TGTGCCAGTAGTAAGTCGACAGGCCATACCTACGAGCAGTACTTC; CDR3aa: CASSKSTGHTYEQYF
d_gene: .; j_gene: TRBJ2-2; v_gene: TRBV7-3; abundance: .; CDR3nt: TGTGCCAGCAGCTTTGACCCCCATAGGGGCGGGGAGCTGTTTTTT; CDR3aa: CASSFDPHRGGELFF
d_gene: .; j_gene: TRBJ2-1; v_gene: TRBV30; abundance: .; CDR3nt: TGTGCCTGGAGTGAACGGTTAATCCTTTCCTACAATGAGCAGTTCTTC; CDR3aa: CAWSERLILSYNEQFF
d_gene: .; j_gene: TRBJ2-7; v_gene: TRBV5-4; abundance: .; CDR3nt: TGTGCCAGCAGCGTTGACAGCTACGAGCAGTACTTC; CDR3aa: CASSVDSYEQYF
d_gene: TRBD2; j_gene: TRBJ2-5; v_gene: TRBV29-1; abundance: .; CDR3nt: TGCAGCGTTGCACCCGGGACTAGCGGGGGGACCCAGTACTTC; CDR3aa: CSVAPGTSGGTQYF
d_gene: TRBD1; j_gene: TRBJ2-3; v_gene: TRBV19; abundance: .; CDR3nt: TGTGCCAGTAGTATGGGACAGGGCACAGATACGCAGTATTTT; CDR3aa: CASSMGQGTDTQYF
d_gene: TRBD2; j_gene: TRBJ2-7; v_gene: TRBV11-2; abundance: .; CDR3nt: TGTGCCAGCAGCTCCGGGACTAGGGTCTCCTACGAGCAGTACTTC; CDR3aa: CASSSGTRVSYEQYF
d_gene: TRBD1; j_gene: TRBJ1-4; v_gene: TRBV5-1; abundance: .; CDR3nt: TGCGCCAGCAGTCCCGGGACAGGGTTTGGGAATGAAAAACTGTTTTTT; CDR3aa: CASSPGTGFGNEKLFF
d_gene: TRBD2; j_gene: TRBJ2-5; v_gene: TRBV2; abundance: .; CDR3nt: TGTGCCAGCGCTGGGGGACTAGCGGAGACCCAGTACTTC; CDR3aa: CASAGGLAETQYF
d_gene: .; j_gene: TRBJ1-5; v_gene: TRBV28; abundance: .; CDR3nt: TGTGCCAGCAGTTTTCGGAATCAGCCCCAGCATTTT; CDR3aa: CASSFRNQPQHF
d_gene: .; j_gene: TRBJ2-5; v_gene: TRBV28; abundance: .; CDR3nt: TGTGCCAGCGGTTCGAGGGAGCAGTACTTC; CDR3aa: CASGSREQYF
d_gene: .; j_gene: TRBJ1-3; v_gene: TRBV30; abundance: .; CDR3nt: TGTGCCTGGTATCAAGACAGCTACTCTGGAAACACCATATATTTT; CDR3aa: CAWYQDSYSGNTIYF
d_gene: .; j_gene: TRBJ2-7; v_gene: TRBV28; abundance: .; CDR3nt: TGTGCCAGCAGCCTTAGCTTCTACGAGCAGTACTTC; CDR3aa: CASSLSFYEQYF
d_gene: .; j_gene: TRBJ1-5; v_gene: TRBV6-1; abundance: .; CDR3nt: TGTGCCAGCAGTGAAGCAGGACAGCAAAATCAGCCCCAGCATTTT; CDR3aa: CASSEAGQQNQPQHF
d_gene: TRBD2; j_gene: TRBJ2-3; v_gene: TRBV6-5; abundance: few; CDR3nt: TGTGCCAGCAGTTACCGTGGGGTAGCGGGATCAGATACGCAGTATTTT; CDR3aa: CASSYRGVAGSDTQYF
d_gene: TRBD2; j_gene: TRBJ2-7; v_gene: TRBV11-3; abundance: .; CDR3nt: TGTGCCAGCAGCTTAGATGGTAGCGGGACCTCCTACGAGCAGTACTTC; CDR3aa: CASSLDGSGTSYEQYF
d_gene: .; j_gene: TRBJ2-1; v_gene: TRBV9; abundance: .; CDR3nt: TGTGCCAGCAGCGTACTCGGGAAACTCTACAATGAGCAGTTCTTC; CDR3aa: CASSVLGKLYNEQFF
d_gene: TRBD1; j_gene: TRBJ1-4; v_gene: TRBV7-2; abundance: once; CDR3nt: TGTGCCAGCAGCTCACAGACAGGGCCTAATGAAAAACTGTTTTTT; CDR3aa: CASSSQTGPNEKLFF
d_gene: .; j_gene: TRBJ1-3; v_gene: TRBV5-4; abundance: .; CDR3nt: TGTGCCAGCAGCTATGCAGGGGCCTCTGGAAACACCATATATTTT; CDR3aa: CASSYAGASGNTIYF
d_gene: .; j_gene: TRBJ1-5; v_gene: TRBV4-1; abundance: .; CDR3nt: TGCGCCAGCAGCCAAGTGGGCACCCGAAGGCAGCCCCAGCATTTT; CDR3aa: CASSQVGTRRQPQHF
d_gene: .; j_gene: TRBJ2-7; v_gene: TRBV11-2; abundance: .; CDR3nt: TGTGCCAGCAGCTTAGCTTTTCTAGACTCCATCAGCTCCTACGAGCAGTACTTC; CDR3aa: CASSLAFLDSISSYEQYF